This entry describes one T cell receptor beta chain. This entry belongs to a study of control samples from healthy donors and cancer patients. The V end was cut by 8 bases, the J end by 0 bases, with 8 bases between. CDR1 SQVTM and CDR2 ANQGSEA come from the germline V gene. This CDR3 spans 11 amino acids. This table comes from immunoSEQ multiplex PCR, and its TCRdb copy is limited to in-frame clones, with some not included. The data show over 40,000 clones, with 85% to 90% seen just once and 35% to 50% held by the top ten. The clonotype originates from a man in his forties or fifties with head and neck cancer. The sample taken for sequencing was PBMCs. The chain carries TRBV29-1 and TRBJ2-7; D possibly corresponds to TRBD2 (5 bases). CDR3 in amino acids: CSLRDSYEQYF. Here the CDR3 DNA reads TGCAGCCTCCGGGACTCCTACGAGCAGTACTTC.